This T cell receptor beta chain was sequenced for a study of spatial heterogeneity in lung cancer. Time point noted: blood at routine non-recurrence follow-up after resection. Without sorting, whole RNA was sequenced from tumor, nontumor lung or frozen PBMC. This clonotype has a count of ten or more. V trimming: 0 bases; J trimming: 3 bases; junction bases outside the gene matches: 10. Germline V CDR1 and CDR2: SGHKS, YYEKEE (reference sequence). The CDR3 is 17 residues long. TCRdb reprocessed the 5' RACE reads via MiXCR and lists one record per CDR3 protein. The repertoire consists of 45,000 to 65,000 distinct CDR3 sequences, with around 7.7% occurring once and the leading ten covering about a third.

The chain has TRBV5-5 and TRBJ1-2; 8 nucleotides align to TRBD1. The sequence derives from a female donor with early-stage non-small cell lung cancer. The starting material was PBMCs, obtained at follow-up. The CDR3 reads CASSLAPAQGADYGYTF. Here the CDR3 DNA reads TGTGCCAGCAGCTTGGCCCCAGCGCAGGGGGCGGACTATGGCTACACCTTC.